This passage covers 9 T cell receptor beta chains from one sample sequenced in a study of blood T cells in healthy people across ages. Alongside a J-beta primer mix, a sample-barcoded 5' primer served in a second PCR lasting roughly 7 to 11 cycles. TCRdb re-analysed the 5' RACE reads in MiXCR, keeping a single row per CDR3 protein. The data hold a few hundred thousand distinct CDR3 sequences, with roughly half observed a single time. The sample was blood. Source of these receptors: a man aged 55 to 70 in good health.

The chain recombines TRBV11-2 with TRBJ2-1, with 7 bases matching TRBD1. Judging by the DNA end, TRBJ2-7 fits better; the J call may be wrong. CDR1 is SGHAT and CDR2 is FQNNGV in the germline V gene. CDR3 size: 15 residues. The CDR3 DNA reads as TGTGCCAGCAGCTTAGCGAGGGGGCATTACAATGAGCAGTACTTC. Amino acids: CASSLARGHYNEQYF.

The V call is TRBV4-3, the J call TRBJ1-2; D is undetermined. Per the germline V gene, CDR1 is LGHNA and CDR2 is YSLEER. V was trimmed by 0 bases and J by 4 bases, leaving 12 bases between them. The CDR3 is 15 amino acids. In DNA form, the CDR3 reads TGCGCCAGCAGCCAAGAGGCTAGGATGGGCTATGGCTACACCTTC. Amino acids: CASSQEARMGYGYTF.

This clonotype has ten or more counts. V usage is TRBV29-1 and J usage is TRBJ2-7; D possibly corresponds to TRBD1 (5 bases). From germline, CDR1 is SQVTM and CDR2 ANQGSEA. Trimming removed 7 bases from V and 7 bases from J, with 17 bases in between. The CDR3 length is 12 residues. For the CDR3, the DNA is TGCAGCGGGGTAGTCAGGGCAGGGGAGCAGTACTTC. Its translation: CSGVVRAGEQYF.

This chain uses TRBV6-1 with TRBJ2-7; D is possibly TRBD2 (6 bases). Germline V CDR1 and CDR2: MNHNS, SASEGT. V was cut by 6 bases and J by 3 bases, with 18 bases left in between. This CDR3 has 15 amino acids. CDR3 DNA: TGTGCCAGCAGAAAGACCGTGTCGGGGGACTACGAGCAGTACTTC. This encodes CASRKTVSGDYEQYF.

This clonotype was found a few times. The rearrangement uses TRBV7-8 and TRBJ2-7, with no clear D. Germline V CDR1 and CDR2: SGHVS, FQNEAQ. V was trimmed by 1 base and J by 3 bases, leaving 7 bases between them. This CDR3 is 13 amino acids long. The CDR3 here is CASSLVDSYEQYF. The CDR3 DNA sequence: TGTGCCAGCAGCTTAGTTGATAGCTACGAGCAGTACTTC.

This clonotype has just one count. The rearrangement links TRBV12-3 or TRBV12-4 to TRBJ1-1, with no clear D. The germline V and J ends were trimmed by 7 bases and 1 base, with 13 bases remaining between them. CDR3 size: 14 residues. Here the CDR3 reads CASTTGVKNTEAFF. In nucleotides, the CDR3 is TGTGCCAGCACTACCGGGGTGAAGAACACTGAAGCTTTCTTT.

This chain joins TRBV5-1 and TRBJ2-7; 10 nucleotides line up with TRBD1. After removal of 3 bases from V and 4 bases from J, the junction contained 13 bases not matched to a gene. Germline V gives CDR1 SGHRS, CDR2 YFSETQ. The CDR3 length is 17 residues. The CDR3 sequence: CASSWGTGTGAGYEQYF. Written as DNA, the CDR3 is TGCGCCAGCAGCTGGGGGACCGGGACAGGGGCTGGATACGAGCAGTACTTC.

The rearrangement joins TRBV7-9 to TRBJ2-6, with 7 bases that match TRBD1. Trimming cost V 8 bases and J 0 bases; bases outside gene matches: 7. This CDR3 spans 16 amino acids. From germline, CDR1 is SEHNR and CDR2 FQNEAQ (reference sequence). CDR3 DNA: TGTGCCAGCGGCCCTAGGACAGGCTCTGGGGCCAACGTCCTGACTTTC. Translating it yields CASGPRTGSGANVLTF.

The CDR3 bases are TGCGCCAGCAGATATGGGACAGACAATGAGCAGTTCTTC. This codes for CASRYGTDNEQFF. This sequence joins TRBV5-1 and TRBJ2-1, with 7 nucleotides matching TRBD1. With V trimmed by 5 bases and J by 5 bases, 4 bases remained unmatched. CDR1 is SGHRS and CDR2 is YFSETQ in the germline V gene. The CDR3 has 13 amino acids.